This T cell receptor (beta chain) was obtained from a study of cytomegalovirus exposure and HLA in healthy donors. General study points: It was reported that the classifier diagnosed cytomegalovirus status with high specificity and sensitivity in both the original and validation cohorts.

Germline-derived CDR1 and CDR2 are MNHEY and SVGAGI. The CDR3 totals 13 residues. The V end was cut by 5 bases, the J end by 4 bases, with 10 bases between. Amplification used 60 Vbeta primers and 13 Jbeta primers. This table comes from immunoSEQ multiplex PCR, and its TCRdb copy is limited to in-frame clones, with some not included. This sample carries approximately 100,000 clones, 65% to 80% of them seen once, and the ten largest clones take approximately 3%. Worth noting for this clone: Its antigen remains unidentified.

The source is a woman aged 40 to 50 in good health and CMV-seronegative. The specimen was PBMCs. V and J are TRBV6-5 and TRBJ2-3, with a weak D call TRBD2 (5 bases). As DNA, the CDR3 is TGTGCCAGCAGTCCCCCGGGATCAGATACGCAGTATTTT. Protein product: CASSPPGSDTQYF.